These T cell receptor beta chains were read from a single sample in a study of blood T cell repertoires in COVID-19. Generated by immunoSEQ multiplex PCR, the TCRdb table keeps only in-frame clones and is missing some. This table holds hundreds of thousands of clones, 85% to 90% found once. Sequenced: peripheral blood. The receptors shown here come from a woman between 50 and 59 years old with COVID-19, enrolled during active disease. CDR3s include the opening cysteine and the closing phenylalanine or tryptophan. The D gene is left open where the match is weak. Where a row states a size, it is once, few, many or the class of an expanded clone; other rows omit it.

15	TRBV6-1	.	.	TRBJ1-4	CASSEATATNEKLFF	TGTGCCAGCAGTGAAGCGACAGCAACTAATGAAAAACTGTTTTTT
17	TRBV5-4	.	TRBD2	TRBJ2-1	CASSLEPMVAGENEQFF	TGTGCCAGCAGCTTGGAGCCCATGGTAGCGGGGGAGAATGAGCAGTTCTTC
15	TRBV21-1	.	.	TRBJ2-3	CASSVRQDKQDTQYF	TGTGCCAGCAGCGTCCGACAGGACAAACAGGATACGCAGTATTTT
12	TRBV12-3/TRBV12-4	.	.	TRBJ1-1	CASTRYVSEAFF	TGTGCCAGCACGCGGTACGTAAGTGAAGCTTTCTTT
18	TRBV7-3	.	TRBD2	TRBJ2-1	CASSFLAGGSSSYNEQFF	TGTGCCAGCAGCTTCCTAGCGGGGGGGTCGAGCTCCTACAATGAGCAGTTCTTC
18	TRBV9	.	TRBD2	TRBJ2-1	CASSDSTSGGHHYNEQFF	TGTGCCAGCAGCGACAGCACTAGCGGGGGGCACCATTACAATGAGCAGTTCTTC
14	TRBV19	.	.	TRBJ1-5	CASSAVTSNQPQHF	TGTGCCAGTAGTGCTGTGACAAGCAATCAGCCCCAGCATTTT
11	TRBV29-1	.	.	TRBJ1-1	CSVGQNTEAFF	TGCAGCGTTGGGCAGAACACTGAAGCTTTCTTT
16	TRBV5-1	.	.	TRBJ2-1	CASSSNPYTTMDEQFF	TGCGCCAGCAGCTCCAACCCTTACACGACAATGGATGAGCAGTTCTTC
11	TRBV12-3/TRBV12-4	few	.	TRBJ2-7	CASSFGYEQYF	TGTGCCAGCAGTTTCGGCTACGAGCAGTACTTC
14	TRBV24-1	.	TRBD1	TRBJ1-5	CATSDGTGNQPQHF	TGTGCCACCAGTGATGGGACAGGGAATCAGCCCCAGCATTTT
15	TRBV5-1	.	.	TRBJ1-1	CASSFMTEGKGEAFF	TGCGCCAGCAGCTTTATGACAGAAGGTAAGGGTGAAGCTTTCTTT
15	TRBV15	.	.	TRBJ1-4	CATSRDLGEGEKLFF	TGTGCCACCAGCAGAGATTTGGGTGAGGGTGAAAAACTGTTTTTT
13	TRBV30	few	TRBD1	TRBJ2-2	CAYWTGRNGELFF	TGTGCCTACTGGACAGGGAGGAACGGGGAGCTGTTTTTT
13	TRBV5-5	.	TRBD1	TRBJ2-7	CASSRQGNYEQYF	TGTGCCAGCAGCCGACAGGGGAACTACGAGCAGTACTTC
16	TRBV5-8	once	.	TRBJ2-7	CASSAMRRGAGTEQYF	TGTGCCAGCAGCGCGATGCGCCGGGGGGCCGGTACCGAGCAGTACTTC